These 14 T cell receptor beta chains share one sample of origin, sequenced in a study of blood T cell repertoires in COVID-19. The data were produced by immunoSEQ multiplex PCR, yet TCRdb's version contains in-frame clones alone and is incomplete. The top ten clones hold about 2.7% of a sample with just under 350,000 clones, about four fifths of them seen once. Sequencing was performed on peripheral blood. These TCRs come from a man aged 25 to 40 with active or convalescent COVID-19.

This rearrangement joins TRBV15 to TRBJ2-6; 8 bases map to TRBD2. This CDR3 has 16 residues. V shed 5 bases, J shed 4 bases, and the junction held 7 bases outside the gene matches. CDR1 and CDR2 (germline): LNHNV, YYDKDF (reference sequence). This chain's CDR3 is CATSRGGATGANVLTF. In nucleotides, the CDR3 is TGTGCCACCAGCCGGGGGGGCGCAACCGGGGCCAACGTCCTGACTTTC.

The chain combines TRBV11-3 with TRBJ1-1; TRBD1 agrees at 9 bases. CDR3 length equals 15 residues. Germline assignment: CDR1 SGHNT and CDR2 YENEEA. The J segment lost 7 bases and the V segment lost 2 bases, leaving 8 bases of the junction unmatched. The CDR3 region is CASSLRTGAVVEAFF. In DNA form, the CDR3 reads TGTGCCAGCAGCTTACGGACAGGGGCGGTGGTTGAAGCTTTCTTT.

This chain uses TRBV5-6 with TRBJ2-6, with 10 bases matching TRBD1. Germline CDR1 is SGHDT and CDR2 is YYEEEE. The CDR3 is made up of 17 amino acids. With 3 bases clipped from V and 0 bases from J, the junction kept 3 bases outside the gene matches. CDR3 sequence: CASSSGTGVSGANVLTF. The CDR3 DNA reads as TGTGCCAGCAGCTCCGGGACAGGGGTCTCTGGGGCCAACGTCCTGACTTTC.

Written as DNA, the CDR3 is TGTGCCAGTAGTATCCAAGGGGGCGAAGGAAACATTCAGTACTTC. It yields the protein CASSIQGGEGNIQYF. The gene calls are TRBV19 and TRBJ2-4, with 7 positions matching TRBD1. V lost 3 bases and J lost 6; bases outside the gene matches: 8. CDR1 LNHDA and CDR2 SQIVND come from the germline V gene (reference sequence). The CDR3 loop spans 15 amino acids. Combining the CDR3 with reference TRBV19 and TRBJ2-4 gives the whole variable domain DGGITQSPKYLFRKEGQNVTLSCEQNLNHDAMYWYRQDPGQGLRLIYYSQIVNDFQKGDIAEGYSVSREKKESFPLTVTSAQKNPTAFYLCASSIQGGEGNIQYFGAGTRLSVL.

The rearrangement joins TRBV10-3 to TRBJ2-3, with a weak D call TRBD2 (7 bases). The germline V gene encodes CDR1 ENHRY and CDR2 SYGVKD. Trimming left V 2 bases short and J 1 base short, with 10 bases between. The CDR3 has 15 residues. CDR3 sequence: CAISERGGGTDTQYF. The CDR3 coding sequence is TGTGCCATCAGTGAGCGCGGGGGCGGCACAGATACGCAGTATTTT.

The V gene is TRBV11-2, the J gene TRBJ1-5; no clear D. The CDR3 consists of 13 residues. With 5 bases removed from V and 3 bases from J, the gap between germline ends came to 8 bases. The germline CDR1 and CDR2 sequences are SGHAT and FQNNGV. In DNA, the CDR3 is TGTGCCAGCAGCCCGAGCCCCAATCAGCCCCAGCATTTT. It translates to CASSPSPNQPQHF.

The chain combines TRBV4-1 with TRBJ1-3; 8 bases match TRBD1. V shed 2 bases and J 1 base; nucleotides not matched to a gene: 7. The germline V gene encodes CDR1 MGHRA and CDR2 YSYEKL. CDR3 length equals 17 residues. The CDR3 here is CASSQKSGQGSGNTIYF. The DNA for the CDR3 is TGCGCCAGCAGCCAAAAAAGTGGACAGGGATCTGGAAACACCATATATTTT.

The V gene is TRBV11-1, the J gene TRBJ2-1, with 7 bases aligning to TRBD1. Germline-derived CDR1 and CDR2 are SGHAT and FQDESV (reference sequence). This CDR3 contains 14 residues. J gave up 3 bases and V 4 bases, and 3 bases lay outside the gene matches. As DNA, the CDR3 is TGTGCCAGCAGCTCAGGGGGAAGCTACAATGAGCAGTTCTTC. As protein: CASSSGGSYNEQFF.

This chain links TRBV11-2 with TRBJ2-4; 9 bases are a match to TRBD2. The germline V gene encodes CDR1 SGHAT and CDR2 FQNNGV. The CDR3 extends over 15 amino acids. The V and J ends lost 6 bases and 1 base, in that order; junction bases with no gene match: 4. The chain's CDR3 is CASRTSGGAKNIQYF. CDR3 DNA: TGTGCCAGCAGAACAAGCGGGGGGGCCAAAAACATTCAGTACTTC.

The V and J genes are TRBV7-2 and TRBJ2-7, with D possibly being TRBD1 (6 bases). Deletions cut 6 bases from V and 3 bases from J, with 21 bases between. Germline lookup yields CDR1 SGHTA and CDR2 FQGNSA. This CDR3 spans 16 amino acids. The CDR3 nucleotides are TGTGCCAGCAGTTTCACACCCTGGGGGACAAACTACGAGCAGTACTTC. Protein: CASSFTPWGTNYEQYF.

The V and J genes are TRBV30 and TRBJ1-6; 7 nucleotides align to TRBD1. The V and J ends lost 3 bases and 2 bases, in that order; junction bases with no gene match: 1. The CDR3 spans 14 residues. Germline assignment: CDR1 GTSNPN and CDR2 SVGIG (reference sequence). CDR3: CAWRGTAYNSPLHF. CDR3 DNA: TGTGCCTGGAGGGGGACAGCCTATAATTCACCCCTCCACTTT.

The rearrangement uses TRBV24-1 and TRBJ2-3; TRBD2 agrees at 8 bases. CDR1 is KGHDR, CDR2 SFDVKD, per germline. Trimming removed 7 bases from V and 2 bases from J; junction bases left unmatched: 7. CDR3 length: 15 residues. The CDR3 is CATSWGSGVTDTQYF. DNA for the CDR3: TGTGCCACCAGCTGGGGTAGCGGGGTCACAGATACGCAGTATTTT.

This chain connects TRBV6-2 or TRBV6-3 to TRBJ2-1; D might be TRBD2 (6 bases). The germline V gene encodes CDR1 MNHEY and CDR2 SVGEGT. Trimming cost V 2 bases and J 6 bases, with 17 bases left between them. This CDR3 is 16 amino acids long. In DNA form, the CDR3 reads TGTGCCAGCAGTTACAGGGGCGGGGCGGCCTTCAATGAGCAGTTCTTC. It yields the protein CASSYRGGAAFNEQFF.

The V call is TRBV5-6, the J call TRBJ2-7; D is perhaps TRBD2 (5 bases). V was trimmed by 3 bases and J by 4 bases, leaving 14 bases between them. This CDR3 is 14 amino acids long. Germline CDR1 is SGHDT and CDR2 is YYEEEE. This CDR3 reads CASSWTGTTYEQYF. CDR3 in DNA: TGTGCCAGCAGCTGGACTGGAACCACTTACGAGCAGTACTTC.